This TCR beta chain was obtained from a study of blood T cell repertoires in COVID-19. Study context: COVID-19 samples, acute and convalescent, were from the United States, Italy and Spain.

The CDR3 runs to 16 residues. Germline V CDR1 and CDR2: SGHKS, YYEKEE (reference sequence). Trimming at V came to 4 bases and at J to 4 bases, leaving 10 bases not matched to a gene. Original data processing: From reference gene primer amplification, estimates of nucleated cell counts were derived. Only in-frame clones appear in the TCRdb table, and some are missing; sequencing was by immunoSEQ multiplex PCR. V and J calls and clone size are those listed in that table; D and trimming were worked out from the DNA. The table lists roughly 200,000 clones, around 86% of them singletons, with about 6% in the top ten. Recruitment covered roughly 22 US areas and drew participants whose ages spanned about 18 to 95 years. Categorization into cohorts depended on clinical history that participants reported.

The chain has TRBV5-5 and TRBJ2-2; TRBD1 matches 7 bases. The sequenced material came from PBMCs or T cells enriched from blood (not recorded which). This TCR was sampled from a middle-aged man with acute COVID-19. Here the CDR3 DNA reads TGTGCCAGCAGCCCGATAGGGGGCGATCGCACCGGGGAGCTGTTTTTT. This gives the protein CASSPIGGDRTGELFF.